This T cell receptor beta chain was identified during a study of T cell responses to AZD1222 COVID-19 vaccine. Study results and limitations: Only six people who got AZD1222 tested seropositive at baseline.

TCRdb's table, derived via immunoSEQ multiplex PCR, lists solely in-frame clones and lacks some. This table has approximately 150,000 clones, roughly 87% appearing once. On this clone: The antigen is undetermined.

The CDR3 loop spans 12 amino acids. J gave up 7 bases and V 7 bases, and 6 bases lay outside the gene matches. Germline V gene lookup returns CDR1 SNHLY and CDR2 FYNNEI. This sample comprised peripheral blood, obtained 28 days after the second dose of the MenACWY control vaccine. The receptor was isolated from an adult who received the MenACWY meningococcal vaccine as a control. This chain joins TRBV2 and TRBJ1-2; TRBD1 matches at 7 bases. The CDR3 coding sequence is TGTGCCAGCATTCAGACAGGGTCTGGCTACACCTTC. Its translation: CASIQTGSGYTF.